The T cell receptor beta chain described here comes from a study of PD-L1 blockade in urothelial cancer. Study at large: Blood analysis occurred 3 weeks (second dose) and 6 weeks after treatment start. Median T cell yield from blood was fewer than 150,000.

The time point here: pretreatment peripheral blood. TCRdb's copy holds only in-frame clones and misses some; the assay was immunoSEQ multiplex PCR. The sample records 35,000 to 45,000 clones, 80% to 90% being singletons. This CDR3 has 14 amino acids. Deletions cut 7 bases from V and 0 bases from J, with 9 bases between. Germline CDR1 and CDR2: LNHDA and SQIVND (reference sequence). This clone was seen just once. This sequence was found in a man aged 60 to 75 with urothelial cancer. The J gene is TRBJ1-4, the V gene TRBV19; D unclear. The sequencing here drew on PBMCs, taken around atezolizumab (anti-PD-L1) treatment. The CDR3 DNA is TGTGCCAGTACCTCTCCAGCAACTAATGAAAAACTGTTTTTT. Its translation is CASTSPATNEKLFF.